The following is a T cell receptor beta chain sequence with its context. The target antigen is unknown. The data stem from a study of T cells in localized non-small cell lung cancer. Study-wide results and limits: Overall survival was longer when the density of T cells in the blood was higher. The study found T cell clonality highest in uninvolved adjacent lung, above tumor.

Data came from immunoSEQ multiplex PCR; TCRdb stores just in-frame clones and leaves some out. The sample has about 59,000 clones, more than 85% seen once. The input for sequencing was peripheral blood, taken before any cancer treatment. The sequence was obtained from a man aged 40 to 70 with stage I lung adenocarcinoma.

CDR3 nucleotides: TGTGCCAGTTCGACTAGCGGGAGTCGGGAACAGTACTTC. Translating gives CASSTSGSREQYF. The V call is TRBV7-3, the J call TRBJ2-7; TRBD2 agrees at 12 bases. Trimming at V came to 9 bases and at J to 10 bases, leaving 10 bases not matched to a gene. Germline CDR1 SGHTA, CDR2 FQGTGA. The CDR3 runs 13 residues.